This TCR beta chain emerged from a study of blood T cell repertoires in COVID-19. Trimming took off 2 bases at V and 2 bases at J, with 18 bases between the two ends. There are 17 residues in the CDR3. CDR1 is KGHSH and CDR2 is LQKENI in the germline V gene. The data were produced by immunoSEQ multiplex PCR, yet TCRdb's version contains in-frame clones alone and is incomplete. Of 300,000 to 400,000 clones in the sample, roughly 85% are singletons; the top ten hold around 4.4%. This receptor was identified in a woman aged 40 to 55 with acute COVID-19. This chain connects TRBV18 to TRBJ1-1, with D possibly matching TRBD1 (6 bases). The sample comprised PBMCs or T cells enriched from blood (not recorded which). The CDR3 sequence is CASSPFPGGAGNTEAFF. CDR3 DNA sequence: TGTGCCAGCTCACCATTCCCGGGGGGCGCGGGAAACACTGAAGCTTTCTTT.